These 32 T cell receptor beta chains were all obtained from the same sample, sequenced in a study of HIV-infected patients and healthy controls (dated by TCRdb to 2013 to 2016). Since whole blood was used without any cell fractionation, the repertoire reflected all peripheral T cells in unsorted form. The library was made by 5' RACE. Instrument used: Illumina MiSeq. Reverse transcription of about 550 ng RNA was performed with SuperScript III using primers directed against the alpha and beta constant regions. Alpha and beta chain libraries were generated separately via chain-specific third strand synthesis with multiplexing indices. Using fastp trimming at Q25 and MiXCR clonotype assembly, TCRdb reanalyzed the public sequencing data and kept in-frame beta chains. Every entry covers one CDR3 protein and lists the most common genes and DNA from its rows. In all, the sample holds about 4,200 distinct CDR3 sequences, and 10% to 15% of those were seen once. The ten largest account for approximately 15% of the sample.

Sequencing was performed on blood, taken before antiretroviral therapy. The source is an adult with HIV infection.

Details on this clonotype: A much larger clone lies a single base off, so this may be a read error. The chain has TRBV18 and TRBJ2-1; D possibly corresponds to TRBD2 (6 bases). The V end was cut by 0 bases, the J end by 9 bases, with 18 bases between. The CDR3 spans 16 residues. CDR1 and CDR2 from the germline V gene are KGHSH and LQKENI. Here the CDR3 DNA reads TGTGCCAGCTCACCACCGGTCCGGGAGATTTTGACTGAGCAGTTCTTC. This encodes CASSPPVREILTEQFF.

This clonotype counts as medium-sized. The chain's CDR3 is CASRGVEGSSYNEQFF. For the CDR3, the DNA is TGTGCCAGTAGGGGTGTAGAAGGTAGCTCCTACAATGAGCAGTTCTTC. The chain combines TRBV19 with TRBJ2-1; D unresolved. Trimming took off 6 bases at V and 0 bases at J, with 15 bases between the two ends. The germline CDR1 and CDR2 sequences are LNHDA and SQIVND (reference sequence). This CDR3 comprises 16 residues.

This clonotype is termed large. The CDR3 DNA follows: TGCGCCAGCAGCCAAGATTGGGTTTCTAATGAAAAACTGTTTTTT. It codes for CASSQDWVSNEKLFF. The J gene is TRBJ1-4, the V gene TRBV4-3; D is ambiguous. CDR1 is LGHNA, CDR2 YSLEER, per germline. The CDR3 runs 15 residues. Trimming removed 0 bases from V and 3 bases from J, with 8 bases in between.

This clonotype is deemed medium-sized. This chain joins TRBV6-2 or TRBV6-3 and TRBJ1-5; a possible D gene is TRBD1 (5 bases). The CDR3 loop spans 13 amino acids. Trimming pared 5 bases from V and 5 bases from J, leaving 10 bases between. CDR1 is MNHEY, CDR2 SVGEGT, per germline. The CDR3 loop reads CASSADRDQPQHF. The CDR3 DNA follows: TGTGCCAGCAGTGCCGACAGAGATCAGCCCCAGCATTTT.

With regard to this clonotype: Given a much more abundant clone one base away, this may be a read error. The DNA of the CDR3 is TGTGCCGGCAGAGAAATTGGTTATGGCTACACCTTC. Translating gives CAGREIGYGYTF. The chain combines TRBV6-6 with TRBJ1-2; D call uncertain. The germline CDR1 and CDR2 sequences are MNHNY and SVGAGI (reference sequence). The CDR3 is made up of 12 amino acids.

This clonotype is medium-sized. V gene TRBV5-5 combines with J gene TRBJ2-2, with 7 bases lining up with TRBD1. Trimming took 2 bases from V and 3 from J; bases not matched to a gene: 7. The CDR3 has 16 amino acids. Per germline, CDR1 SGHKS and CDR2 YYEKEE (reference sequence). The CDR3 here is CASSFRGGADTGELFF. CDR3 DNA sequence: TGTGCCAGCAGCTTTAGAGGGGGCGCCGACACCGGGGAGCTGTTTTTT. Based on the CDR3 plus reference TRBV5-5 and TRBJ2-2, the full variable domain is DAGVTQSPTHLIKTRGQQVTLRCSPISGHKSVSWYQQVLGQGPQFIFQYYEKEERGRGNFPDRFSARQFPNYSSELNVNALLLGDSALYLCASSFRGGADTGELFFGEGSRLTVL.

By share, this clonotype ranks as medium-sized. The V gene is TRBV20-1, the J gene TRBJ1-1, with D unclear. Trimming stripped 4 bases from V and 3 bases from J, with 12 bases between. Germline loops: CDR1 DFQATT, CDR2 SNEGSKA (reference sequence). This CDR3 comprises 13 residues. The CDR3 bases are TGCAGTGCTACTGTCAGGTCCGACACTGAAGCTTTCTTT. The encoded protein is CSATVRSDTEAFF.

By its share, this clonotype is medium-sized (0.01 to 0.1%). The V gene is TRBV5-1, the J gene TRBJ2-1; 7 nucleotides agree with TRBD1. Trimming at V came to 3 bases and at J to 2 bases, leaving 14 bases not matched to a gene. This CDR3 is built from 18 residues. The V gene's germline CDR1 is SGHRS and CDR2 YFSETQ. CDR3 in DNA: TGCGCCAGCAGCTGGACCATATTCCAGGGGGACACCTACAATGAGCAGTTCTTC. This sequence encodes CASSWTIFQGDTYNEQFF.

In DNA form, the CDR3 reads TGCGCCAGCAGCTCGTCCGGCTTTAGAAGCGGGAGGGCCTTAGATACGCAGTATTTT. Residues: CASSSSGFRSGRALDTQYF. The chain employs TRBV5-1 and TRBJ2-3; TRBD2 matches 10 bases. Looked up from germline, CDR1 is SGHRS and CDR2 is YFSETQ. This CDR3 has 19 amino acids. V gave up 3 bases and J gave up 5 bases; unmatched junction bases: 18.

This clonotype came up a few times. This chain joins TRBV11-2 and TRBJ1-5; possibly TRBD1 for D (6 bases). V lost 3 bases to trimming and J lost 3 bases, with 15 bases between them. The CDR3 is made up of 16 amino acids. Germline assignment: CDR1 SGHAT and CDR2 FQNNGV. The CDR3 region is CASSLDGTFNNQPQHF. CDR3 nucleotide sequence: TGTGCCAGCAGCTTGGACGGGACATTTAACAATCAGCCCCAGCATTTT.

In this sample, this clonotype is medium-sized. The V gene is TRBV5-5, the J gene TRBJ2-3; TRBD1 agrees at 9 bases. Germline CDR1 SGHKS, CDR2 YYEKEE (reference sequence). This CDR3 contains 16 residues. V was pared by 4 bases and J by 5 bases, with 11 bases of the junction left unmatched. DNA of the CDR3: TGTGCCAGCAGCCCGATTACAGGGGGCCCCGGAGATACGCAGTATTTT. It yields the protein CASSPITGGPGDTQYF.

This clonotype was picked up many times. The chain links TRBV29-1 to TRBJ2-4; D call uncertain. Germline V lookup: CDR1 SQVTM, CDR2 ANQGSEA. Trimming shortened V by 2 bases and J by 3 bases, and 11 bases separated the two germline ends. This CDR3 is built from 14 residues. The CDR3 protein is CSVEPGFDKNIQYF. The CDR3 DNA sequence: TGCAGCGTTGAACCCGGGTTCGACAAAAACATTCAGTACTTC.

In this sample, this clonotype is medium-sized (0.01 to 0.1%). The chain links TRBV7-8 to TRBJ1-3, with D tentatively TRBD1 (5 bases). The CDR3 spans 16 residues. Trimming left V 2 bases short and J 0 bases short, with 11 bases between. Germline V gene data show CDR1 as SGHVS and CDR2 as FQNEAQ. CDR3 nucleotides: TGTGCCAGCAGCTTAACAGGCTACGACTCTGGAAACACCATATATTTT. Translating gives CASSLTGYDSGNTIYF.

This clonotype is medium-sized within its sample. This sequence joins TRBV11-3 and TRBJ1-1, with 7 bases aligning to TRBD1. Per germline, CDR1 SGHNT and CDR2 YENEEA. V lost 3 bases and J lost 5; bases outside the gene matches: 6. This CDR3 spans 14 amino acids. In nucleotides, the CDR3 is TGTGCCAGCAGCTTTCACGAACAGGGGACTGAAGCTTTCTTT. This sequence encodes CASSFHEQGTEAFF.

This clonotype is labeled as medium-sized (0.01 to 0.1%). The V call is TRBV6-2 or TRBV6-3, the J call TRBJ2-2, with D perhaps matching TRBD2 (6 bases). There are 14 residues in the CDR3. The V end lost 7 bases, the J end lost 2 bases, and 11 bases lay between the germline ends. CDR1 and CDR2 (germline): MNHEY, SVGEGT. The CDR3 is CASTGTYNTGELFF. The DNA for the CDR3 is TGTGCCAGCACCGGGACTTACAACACCGGGGAGCTGTTTTTT.

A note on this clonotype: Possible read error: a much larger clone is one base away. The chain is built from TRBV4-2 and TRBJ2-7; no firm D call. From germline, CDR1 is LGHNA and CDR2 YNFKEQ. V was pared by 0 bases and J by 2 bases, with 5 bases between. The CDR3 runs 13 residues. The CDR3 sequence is CASSQEWTYEQYF. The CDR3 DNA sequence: TGTGCCAGCAGCCAAGAGTGGACCTACGAGCAGTACTTC.

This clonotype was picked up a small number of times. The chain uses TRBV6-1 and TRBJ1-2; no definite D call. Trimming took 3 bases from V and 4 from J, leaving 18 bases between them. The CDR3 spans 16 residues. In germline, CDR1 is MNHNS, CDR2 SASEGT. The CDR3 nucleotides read TGTGCCAGCAGTGATTCGCATTTGAGGCGGGCCTATGGCTACACCTTC. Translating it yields CASSDSHLRRAYGYTF.

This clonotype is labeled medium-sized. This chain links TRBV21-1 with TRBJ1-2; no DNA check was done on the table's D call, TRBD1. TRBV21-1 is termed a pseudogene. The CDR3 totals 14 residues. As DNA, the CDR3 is TGTGCCAGCAGCAATAGGGGAGCGGACTATGGCTACACCTTC. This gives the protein CASSNRGADYGYTF.

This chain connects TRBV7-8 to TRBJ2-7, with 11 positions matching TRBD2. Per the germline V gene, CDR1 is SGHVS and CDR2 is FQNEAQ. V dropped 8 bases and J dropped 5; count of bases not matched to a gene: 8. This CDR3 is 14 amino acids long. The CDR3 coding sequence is TGTGCCAGCGCCACTAGCGGGAGTATCCACGAGCAGTACTTC. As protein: CASATSGSIHEQYF. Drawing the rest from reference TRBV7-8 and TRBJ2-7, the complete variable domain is GAGVSQSPRYKVAKRGQDVALRCDPISGHVSLFWYQQALGQGPEFLTYFQNEAQLDKSGLPSDRFFAERPEGSVSTLKIQRTQQEDSAVYLCASATSGSIHEQYFGPGTRLTVT.

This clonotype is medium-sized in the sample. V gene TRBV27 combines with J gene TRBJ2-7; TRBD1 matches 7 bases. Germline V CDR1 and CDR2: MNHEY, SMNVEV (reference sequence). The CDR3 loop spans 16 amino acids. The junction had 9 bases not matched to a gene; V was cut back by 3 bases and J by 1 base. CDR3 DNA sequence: TGTGCCAGCAGTTTTAAGGCACAGGGGCAATCCTACGAGCAGTACTTC. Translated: CASSFKAQGQSYEQYF.

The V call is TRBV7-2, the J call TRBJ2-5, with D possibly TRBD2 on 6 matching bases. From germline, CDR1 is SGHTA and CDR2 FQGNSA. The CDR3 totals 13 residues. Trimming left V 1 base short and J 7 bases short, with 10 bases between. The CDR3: CASSLGLGGTQYF. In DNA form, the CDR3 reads TGTGCCAGCAGCTTAGGACTGGGAGGGACCCAGTACTTC.

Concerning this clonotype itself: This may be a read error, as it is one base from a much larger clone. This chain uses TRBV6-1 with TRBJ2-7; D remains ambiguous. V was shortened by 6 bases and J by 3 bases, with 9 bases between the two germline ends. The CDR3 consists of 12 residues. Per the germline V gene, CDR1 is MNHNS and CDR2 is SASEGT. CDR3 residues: CASRKRYYEQYF. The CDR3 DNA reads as TGTGCCAGCAGGAAAAGGTACTACGAGCAGTACTTC.

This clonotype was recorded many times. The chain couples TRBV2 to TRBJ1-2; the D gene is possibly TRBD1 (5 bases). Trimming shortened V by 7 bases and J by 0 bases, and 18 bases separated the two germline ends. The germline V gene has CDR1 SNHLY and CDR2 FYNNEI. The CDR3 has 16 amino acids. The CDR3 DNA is TGTGCCAGCACCCAATTTCCGGGACGGACTAACTATGGCTACACCTTC. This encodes CASTQFPGRTNYGYTF.

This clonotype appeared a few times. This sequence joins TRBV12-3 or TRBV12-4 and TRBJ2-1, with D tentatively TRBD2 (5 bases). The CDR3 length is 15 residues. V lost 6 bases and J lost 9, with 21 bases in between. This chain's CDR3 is CASRLSGTSSGEQFF. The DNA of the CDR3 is TGTGCCAGCAGACTGAGCGGAACCTCTTCAGGTGAGCAGTTCTTC.

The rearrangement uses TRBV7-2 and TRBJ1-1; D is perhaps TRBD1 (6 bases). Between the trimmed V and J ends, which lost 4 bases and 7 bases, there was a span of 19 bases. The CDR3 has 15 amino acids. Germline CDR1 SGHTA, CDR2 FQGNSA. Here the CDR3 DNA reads TGTGCCAGCAGCTCCAGGGGCGCGGGGGTCGGTGAAGCTTTCTTT. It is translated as CASSSRGAGVGEAFF.

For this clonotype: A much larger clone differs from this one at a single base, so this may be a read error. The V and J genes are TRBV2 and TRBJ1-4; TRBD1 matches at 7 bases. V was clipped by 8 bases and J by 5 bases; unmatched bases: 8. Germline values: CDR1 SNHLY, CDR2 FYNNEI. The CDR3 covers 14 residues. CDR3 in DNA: TGTGCCAGCGCTAGGGACAGTGGGAATGAAAAACTGTTTTTT. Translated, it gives CASARDSGNEKLFF.

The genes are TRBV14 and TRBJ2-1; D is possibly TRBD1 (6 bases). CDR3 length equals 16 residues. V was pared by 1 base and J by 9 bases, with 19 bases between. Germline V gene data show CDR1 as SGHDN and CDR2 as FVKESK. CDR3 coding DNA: TGTGCCAGCAGCCAAGGTCCCGGGACAAGTGGAGGTGAGCAGTTCTTC. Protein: CASSQGPGTSGGEQFF. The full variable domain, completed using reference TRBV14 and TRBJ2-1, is EAGVTQFPSHSVIEKGQTVTLRCDPISGHDNLYWYRRVMGKEIKFLLHFVKESKQDESGMPNNRFLAERTGGTYSTLKVQPAELEDSGVYFCASSQGPGTSGGEQFFGPGTRLTVL.

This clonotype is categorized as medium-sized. The CDR3, as DNA: TGTGCCAGCAGTCCCCCGGGACTAGGCTACAATGAGCAGTTCTTC. Protein: CASSPPGLGYNEQFF. The rearrangement joins TRBV12-3 or TRBV12-4 to TRBJ2-1; 8 nucleotides match TRBD2. The CDR3 runs to 15 residues. J was trimmed by 3 bases and V by 5 bases; bases with no gene match: 6.

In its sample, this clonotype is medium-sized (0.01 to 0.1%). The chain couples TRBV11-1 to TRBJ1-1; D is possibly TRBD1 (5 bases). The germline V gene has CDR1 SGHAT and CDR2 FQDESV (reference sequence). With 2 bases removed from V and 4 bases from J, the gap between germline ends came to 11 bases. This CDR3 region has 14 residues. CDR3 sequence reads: CASSLRGGGTEAFF. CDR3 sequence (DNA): TGTGCCAGCAGCTTAAGAGGCGGGGGCACTGAAGCTTTCTTT.

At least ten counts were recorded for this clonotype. The CDR3 protein is CASIRPPNSYNEQFF. Written as DNA, the CDR3 is TGTGCCAGCATCAGACCCCCTAACTCCTACAATGAGCAGTTCTTC. This sequence joins TRBV2 and TRBJ2-1; D is ambiguous. The CDR3 loop spans 15 amino acids. V was trimmed by 7 bases and J by 0 bases, leaving 13 bases between them. Germline V gene sequence: CDR1 SNHLY, CDR2 FYNNEI.

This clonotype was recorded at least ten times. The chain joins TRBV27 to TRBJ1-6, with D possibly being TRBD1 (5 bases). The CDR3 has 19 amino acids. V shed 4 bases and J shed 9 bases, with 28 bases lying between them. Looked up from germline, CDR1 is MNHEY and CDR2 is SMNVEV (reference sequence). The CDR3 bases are TGTGCCAGCAGTTACCTCCCCAGCCCAGGGACCCCCCCCGGTTCACCCCTCCACTTT. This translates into CASSYLPSPGTPPGSPLHF.

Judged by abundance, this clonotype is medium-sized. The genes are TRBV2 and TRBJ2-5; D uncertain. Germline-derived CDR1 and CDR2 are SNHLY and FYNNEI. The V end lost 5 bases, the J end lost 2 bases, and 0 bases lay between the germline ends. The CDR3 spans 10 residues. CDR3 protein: CASSQETQYF. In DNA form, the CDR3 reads TGTGCCAGCAGTCAAGAGACCCAGTACTTC.